Following are 21 T cell receptor beta chains from one sample sequenced in a study of OX40 agonist ivuxolimab in advanced cancers. Here immunoSEQ multiplex PCR was the method, and the copy in TCRdb shows in-frame clones only, minus some. The sample carries 100,000 to 150,000 clones, 90% recorded once. The material sequenced was CD4+ or CD8+ T cells sorted from blood, taken in a trial of the OX40 agonist ivuxolimab. The receptors here all came from an adult with an advanced solid tumor such as melanoma, head and neck, liver or kidney cancer.

This chain uses TRBV7-2 with TRBJ2-5; 7 positions match TRBD2. This CDR3 comprises 14 residues. Germline assignment: CDR1 SGHTA and CDR2 FQGNSA. J lost 5 bases, V lost 5 bases, and 8 bases had no gene match. Written as DNA, the CDR3 is TGTGCCAGCAGCCCACGGGGAGGGAGCGAGACCCAGTACTTC. It yields the protein CASSPRGGSETQYF.

The sample holds one count of this clone. The chain links TRBV9 to TRBJ2-2, with no clear D. The CDR3 covers 15 residues. Germline assignment: CDR1 SGDLS and CDR2 YYNGEE. V dropped 1 base and J dropped 1 base, with 8 bases sitting between them. The CDR3 is CASSVTPMNTGELFF. The CDR3 DNA reads TGTGCCAGCAGCGTAACACCGATGAACACCGGGGAGCTGTTTTTT.

The chain has TRBV15 and TRBJ2-2, with a weak D call TRBD2 (5 bases). The CDR3 is 14 residues long. Germline lookup yields CDR1 LNHNV and CDR2 YYDKDF (reference sequence). V gave up 5 bases and J gave up 5 bases, with 12 bases separating them. This CDR3 is CATSPVRGTGELFF. The CDR3 nucleotides are TGTGCCACCAGCCCCGTTAGAGGGACCGGGGAGCTGTTTTTT.

The chain recombines TRBV9 with TRBJ2-7, with 7 bases aligning to TRBD1. This CDR3 region has 15 residues. The germline V gene has CDR1 SGDLS and CDR2 YYNGEE. J was trimmed by 2 bases and V by 0 bases; bases with no gene match: 5. CDR3: CASSVEGGSAYEQYF. The DNA for the CDR3 is TGTGCCAGCAGCGTAGAAGGGGGCTCTGCCTACGAGCAGTACTTC.

The chain recombines TRBV7-2 with TRBJ1-5; perhaps TRBD1 as D (6 bases). The V gene lost 2 bases and the J gene lost 2 bases, with 10 bases spanning the gap. The CDR3 runs 15 residues. The germline V gene encodes CDR1 SGHTA and CDR2 FQGNSA. The CDR3 sequence: CASSLTGIRNQPQHF. DNA for the CDR3: TGTGCCAGCAGCTTAACAGGGATCCGCAATCAGCCCCAGCATTTT.

V is TRBV5-1 and J is TRBJ1-3, with unresolved D. V was trimmed by 4 bases and J by 4 bases, leaving 18 bases between them. CDR3 length: 16 residues. Germline V CDR1 and CDR2: SGHRS, YFSETQ. This CDR3 reads CASSPEGPSAGNTIYF. In DNA form, the CDR3 reads TGCGCCAGCAGCCCGGAGGGCCCTTCAGCCGGAAACACCATATATTTT.

This chain joins TRBV19 and TRBJ2-7; 9 positions match TRBD2. The junction had 5 bases not matched to a gene; V was cut back by 3 bases and J by 2 bases. The germline gives CDR1 LNHDA, CDR2 SQIVND (reference sequence). This CDR3 has 15 residues. This CDR3 reads CASSMELAGTYEQYF. In DNA form, the CDR3 reads TGTGCCAGTAGTATGGAACTAGCGGGTACCTACGAGCAGTACTTC.

The chain has TRBV6-1 and TRBJ2-2; 7 positions match TRBD2. Trimming took 11 bases from V and 1 from J; bases not matched to a gene: 4. The CDR3 has 13 amino acids. From germline, CDR1 is MNHNS and CDR2 SASEGT. CDR3: CAGSGENTGELFF. In DNA form, the CDR3 reads TGTGCCGGAAGCGGGGAGAACACCGGGGAGCTGTTTTTT.

The chain links TRBV4-2 to TRBJ2-1, with 7 bases aligning to TRBD2. V lost 0 bases to trimming and J lost 6 bases; unmatched junction nucleotides: 11. The CDR3 has 17 amino acids. From germline, CDR1 is LGHNA and CDR2 YNFKEQ. DNA for the CDR3: TGTGCCAGCAGCCAAGATAGGGGCCTAGCGGTGACCAATGAGCAGTTCTTC. Its translation: CASSQDRGLAVTNEQFF.

The chain joins TRBV19 to TRBJ2-5, with D possibly being TRBD2 (6 bases). Germline V gene data show CDR1 as LNHDA and CDR2 as SQIVND (reference sequence). V was trimmed by 3 bases and J by 4 bases, leaving 9 bases between them. This CDR3 is 13 amino acids long. The CDR3 here is CASSMEGGETQYF. Here the CDR3 DNA reads TGTGCCAGTAGTATGGAGGGCGGAGAGACCCAGTACTTC. The entire variable domain, with the rest obtained from reference TRBV19 and TRBJ2-5, is as follows: DGGITQSPKYLFRKEGQNVTLSCEQNLNHDAMYWYRQDPGQGLRLIYYSQIVNDFQKGDIAEGYSVSREKKESFPLTVTSAQKNPTAFYLCASSMEGGETQYFGPGTRLLVL.

The V call is TRBV18, the J call TRBJ2-4; D call uncertain. V was cut by 2 bases and J by 6 bases, with 17 bases left in between. CDR1 is KGHSH, CDR2 LQKENI, per germline. This CDR3 comprises 16 residues. This CDR3 reads CASSPARAGVGNIQYF. CDR3 coding DNA: TGTGCCAGCTCACCAGCTCGTGCAGGAGTGGGAAACATTCAGTACTTC.

This chain joins TRBV12-2 and TRBJ1-3; the table's D call, TRBD1, was not checked against the DNA. TRBV12-2 is an annotated pseudogene. The CDR3 contains 15 residues. Here the CDR3 DNA reads TGTGCAAGTCGCGGACAGGGAAGCTCTGGAAACACCATATATTTT. Its protein product is CASRGQGSSGNTIYF.

The chain recombines TRBV11-3 with TRBJ1-1, with D hard to call. Germline CDR1 is SGHNT and CDR2 is YENEEA. The CDR3 is 12 amino acids. V was cut by 6 bases and J by 4 bases, with 9 bases left in between. The CDR3 coding sequence is TGTGCCAGCAGGACCACCGGCACTGAAGCTTTCTTT. The encoded protein is CASRTTGTEAFF. The full variable domain, with the rest looked up from reference TRBV11-3 and TRBJ1-1, is EAGVVQSPRYKIIEKKQPVAFWCNPISGHNTLYWYLQNLGQGPELLIRYENEEAVDDSQLPKDRFSAERLKGVDSTLKIQPAELGDSAVYLCASRTTGTEAFFGQGTRLTVV.

V and J are TRBV10-2 and TRBJ2-3; TRBD1 or TRBD2 may be the D gene (5 bases each). Trimming took off 0 bases at V and 1 base at J, with 8 bases between the two ends. Germline assignment: CDR1 WSHSY and CDR2 SAAADI. CDR3 size: 15 residues. This CDR3 is CASSESGDGTDTQYF. The CDR3 DNA is TGCGCCAGCAGTGAGTCAGGGGACGGCACAGATACGCAGTATTTT.

The rearrangement links TRBV19 to TRBJ2-1; maybe TRBD2 (6 bases). This CDR3 is 12 amino acids long. V shed 3 bases and J shed 14 bases, with 14 bases lying between them. Germline V gene lookup returns CDR1 LNHDA and CDR2 SQIVND (reference sequence). CDR3 sequence reads: CASSMVAGGKFF. The CDR3 region has the DNA TGTGCCAGTAGTATGGTAGCCGGGGGTAAGTTCTTC.

This clone has just one count. V and J are TRBV28 and TRBJ1-3; D is unresolved. V shed 6 bases and J shed 1 base, with 13 bases lying between them. The CDR3 length is 15 residues. Germline CDR1 reads MDHEN; CDR2 reads SYDVKM. The CDR3 DNA sequence: TGTGCCAGCAGCCTCGGGCTGACATCTGGAAACACCATATATTTT. Translation: CASSLGLTSGNTIYF.

This clone was picked up a small number of times. This sequence joins TRBV7-2 and TRBJ1-2; no definite D call. CDR3 length: 15 residues. Trimming took off 7 bases at V and 0 bases at J, with 15 bases between the two ends. From germline, CDR1 is SGHTA and CDR2 FQGNSA. The CDR3 DNA reads as TGTGCCAGCAACGGCCCGGGCGGACCTAACTATGGCTACACCTTC. It codes for CASNGPGGPNYGYTF. The complete variable domain, with remaining parts taken from reference TRBV7-2 and TRBJ1-2, reads GAGVSQSPSNKVTEKGKDVELRCDPISGHTALYWYRQSLGQGLEFLIYFQGNSAPDKSGLPSDRFSAERTGGSVSTLTIQRTQQEDSAVYLCASNGPGGPNYGYTFGSGTRLTVV.

The chain carries TRBV7-9 and TRBJ1-4; D call uncertain. Germline lookup yields CDR1 SEHNR and CDR2 FQNEAQ (reference sequence). Trimming cost V 0 bases and J 4 bases, with 12 bases left between them. CDR3 length: 16 residues. This CDR3 reads CASSLAEYGSNEKLFF. Written as DNA, the CDR3 is TGTGCCAGCAGCTTAGCGGAATACGGAAGTAATGAAAAACTGTTTTTT. Together with reference TRBV7-9 and TRBJ1-4, the CDR3 gives the full variable domain: DTGVSQNPRHKITKRGQNVTFRCDPISEHNRLYWYRQTLGQGPEFLTYFQNEAQLEKSRLLSDRFSAERPKGSFSTLEIQRTEQGDSAMYLCASSLAEYGSNEKLFFGSGTQLSVL.

The chain recombines TRBV19 with TRBJ2-5; the D is unclear. The CDR3 totals 10 residues. Trimming took off 6 bases at V and 3 bases at J, with 2 bases between the two ends. CDR1 is LNHDA, CDR2 SQIVND, per germline (reference sequence). CDR3 amino acids: CASSKETQYF. The CDR3 DNA reads TGTGCCAGTAGCAAAGAGACCCAGTACTTC.

The rearrangement joins TRBV28 to TRBJ2-2; D ambiguous. CDR1 is MDHEN and CDR2 is SYDVKM in the germline V gene. The CDR3 runs 13 residues. The V gene lost 1 base and the J gene lost 8 bases, with 8 bases spanning the gap. The CDR3 reads CASSLSRRGELFF. The CDR3 bases are TGTGCCAGCAGTTTATCTCGTCGGGGGGAGCTGTTTTTT.

In its sample, this clone was seen once. The J gene is TRBJ1-1, the V gene TRBV6-1; TRBD1 matches 9 bases. J was trimmed by 4 bases and V by 8 bases; bases with no gene match: 11. The CDR3 is 15 residues long. Looked up from germline, CDR1 is MNHNS and CDR2 is SASEGT. In DNA, the CDR3 is TGTGCCAGCCACGGACAGGGGCGGGACGTCACTGAAGCTTTCTTT. This sequence encodes CASHGQGRDVTEAFF.